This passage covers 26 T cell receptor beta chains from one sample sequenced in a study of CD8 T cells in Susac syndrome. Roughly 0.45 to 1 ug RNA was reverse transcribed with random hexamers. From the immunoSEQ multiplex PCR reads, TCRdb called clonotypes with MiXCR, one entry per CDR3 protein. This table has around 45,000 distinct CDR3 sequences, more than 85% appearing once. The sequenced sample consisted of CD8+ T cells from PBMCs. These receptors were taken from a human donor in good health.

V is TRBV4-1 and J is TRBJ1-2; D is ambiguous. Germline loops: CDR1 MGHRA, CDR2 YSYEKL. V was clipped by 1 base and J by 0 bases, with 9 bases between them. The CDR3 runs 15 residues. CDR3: CASSQVGSTNYGYTF. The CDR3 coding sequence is TGCGCCAGCAGCCAAGTTGGTAGTACTAACTATGGCTACACCTTC.

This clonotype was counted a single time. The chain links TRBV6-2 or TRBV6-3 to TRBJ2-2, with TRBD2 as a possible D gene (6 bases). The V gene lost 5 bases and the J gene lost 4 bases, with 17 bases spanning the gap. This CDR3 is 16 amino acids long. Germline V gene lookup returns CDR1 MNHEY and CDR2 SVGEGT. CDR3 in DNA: TGTGCCAGCAGTCTCCTTCGCCAGGGAGGCACCGGGGAGCTGTTTTTT. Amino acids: CASSLLRQGGTGELFF.

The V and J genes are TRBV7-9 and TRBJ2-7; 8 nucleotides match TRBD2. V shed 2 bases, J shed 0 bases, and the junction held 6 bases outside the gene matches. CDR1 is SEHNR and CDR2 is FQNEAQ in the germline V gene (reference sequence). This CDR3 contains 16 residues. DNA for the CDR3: TGTGCCAGCAGCTTACCAAGCGGGGGAAGCTCCTACGAGCAGTACTTC. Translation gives CASSLPSGGSSYEQYF.

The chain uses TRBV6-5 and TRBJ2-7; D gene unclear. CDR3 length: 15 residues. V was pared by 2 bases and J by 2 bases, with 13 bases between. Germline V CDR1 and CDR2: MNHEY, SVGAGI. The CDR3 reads CASSYQSSRTYEQYF. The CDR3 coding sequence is TGTGCCAGCAGTTACCAGTCCAGCAGGACCTACGAGCAGTACTTC.

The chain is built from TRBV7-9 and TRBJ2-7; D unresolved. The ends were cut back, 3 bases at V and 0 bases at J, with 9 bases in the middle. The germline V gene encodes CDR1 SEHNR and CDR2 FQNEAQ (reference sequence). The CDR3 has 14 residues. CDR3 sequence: CASSFTALSYEQYF. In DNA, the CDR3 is TGTGCCAGCAGCTTTACCGCTCTCTCCTACGAGCAGTACTTC.

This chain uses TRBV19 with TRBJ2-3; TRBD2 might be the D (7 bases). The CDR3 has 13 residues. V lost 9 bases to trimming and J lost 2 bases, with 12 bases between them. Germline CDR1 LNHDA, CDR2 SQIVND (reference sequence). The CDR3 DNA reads TGTGCCAGCACGGGGGGCCCCACAGATACGCAGTATTTT. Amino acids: CASTGGPTDTQYF.

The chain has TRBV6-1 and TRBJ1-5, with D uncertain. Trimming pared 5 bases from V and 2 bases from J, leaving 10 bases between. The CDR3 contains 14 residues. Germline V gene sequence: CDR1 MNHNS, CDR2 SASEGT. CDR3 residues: CASSRLRGNQPQHF. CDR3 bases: TGTGCCAGCAGTAGGCTCCGAGGCAATCAGCCCCAGCATTTT.

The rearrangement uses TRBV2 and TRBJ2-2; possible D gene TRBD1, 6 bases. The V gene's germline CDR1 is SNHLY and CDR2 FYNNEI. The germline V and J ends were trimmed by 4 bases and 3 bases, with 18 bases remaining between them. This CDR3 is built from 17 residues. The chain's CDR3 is CASSGESGVFDTGELFF. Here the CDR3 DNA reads TGTGCCAGCAGTGGGGAGTCAGGGGTTTTTGACACCGGGGAGCTGTTTTTT.

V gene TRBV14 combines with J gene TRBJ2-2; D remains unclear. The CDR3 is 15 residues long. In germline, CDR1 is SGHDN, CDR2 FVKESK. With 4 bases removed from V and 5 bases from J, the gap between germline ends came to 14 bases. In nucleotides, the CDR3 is TGTGCCAGCAGCCCCCTACAAGGGATAACCGGGGAGCTGTTTTTT. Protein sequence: CASSPLQGITGELFF.

Written as DNA, the CDR3 is TGTGCCAGCAGTTACCTACGGACGAACACTGAAGCTTTCTTT. Translation gives CASSYLRTNTEAFF. The chain couples TRBV6-5 to TRBJ1-1; D not certain. V was cut by 2 bases and J by 1 base, with 8 bases left in between. The CDR3 contains 14 residues. The V gene's germline CDR1 is MNHEY and CDR2 SVGAGI.

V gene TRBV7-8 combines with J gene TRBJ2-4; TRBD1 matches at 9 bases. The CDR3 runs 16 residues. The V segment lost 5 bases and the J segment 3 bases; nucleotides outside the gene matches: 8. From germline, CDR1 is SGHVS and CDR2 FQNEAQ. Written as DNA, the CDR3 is TGTGCCAGCAGCCCGGGACAGGGAAGGCACAAAAACATTCAGTACTTC. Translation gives CASSPGQGRHKNIQYF.

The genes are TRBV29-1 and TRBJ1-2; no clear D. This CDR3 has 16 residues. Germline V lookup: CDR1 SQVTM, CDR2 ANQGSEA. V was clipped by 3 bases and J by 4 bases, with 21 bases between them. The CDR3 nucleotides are TGCAGCGTTGATGCCAGAGACTTGCTACTAGGCTATGGCTACACCTTC. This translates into CSVDARDLLLGYGYTF.

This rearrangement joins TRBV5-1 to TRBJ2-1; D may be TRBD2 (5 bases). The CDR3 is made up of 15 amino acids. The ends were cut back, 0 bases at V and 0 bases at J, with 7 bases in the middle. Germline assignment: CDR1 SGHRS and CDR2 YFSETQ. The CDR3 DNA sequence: TGCGCCAGCAGCTTGGACGGGGACTCCTACAATGAGCAGTTCTTC. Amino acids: CASSLDGDSYNEQFF. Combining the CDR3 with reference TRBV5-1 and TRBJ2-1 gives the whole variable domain KAGVTQTPRYLIKTRGQQVTLSCSPISGHRSVSWYQQTPGQGLQFLFEYFSETQRNKGNFPGRFSGRQFSNSRSEMNVSTLELGDSALYLCASSLDGDSYNEQFFGPGTRLTVL.

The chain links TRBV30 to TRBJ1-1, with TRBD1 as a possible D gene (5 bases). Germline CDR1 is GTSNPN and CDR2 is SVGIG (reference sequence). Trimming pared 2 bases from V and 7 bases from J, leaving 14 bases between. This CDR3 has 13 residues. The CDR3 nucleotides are TGTGCCTGGAGTCTCCCGGGGGGGATTGAAGCTTTCTTT. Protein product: CAWSLPGGIEAFF.

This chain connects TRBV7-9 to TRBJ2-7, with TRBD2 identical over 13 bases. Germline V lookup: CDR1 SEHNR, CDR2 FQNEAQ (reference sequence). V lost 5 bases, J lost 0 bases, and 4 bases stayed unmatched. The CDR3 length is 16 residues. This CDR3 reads CASSLGTSGTSYEQYF. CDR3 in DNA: TGTGCCAGCAGCCTCGGGACTAGCGGGACCTCCTACGAGCAGTACTTC.

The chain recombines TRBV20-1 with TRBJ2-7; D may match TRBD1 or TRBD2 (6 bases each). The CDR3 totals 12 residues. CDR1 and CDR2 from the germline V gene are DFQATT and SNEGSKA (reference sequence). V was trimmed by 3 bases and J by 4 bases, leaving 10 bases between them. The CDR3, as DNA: TGCAGTGCTAGTTGGAGGGGGTACGAGCAGTACTTC. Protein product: CSASWRGYEQYF.

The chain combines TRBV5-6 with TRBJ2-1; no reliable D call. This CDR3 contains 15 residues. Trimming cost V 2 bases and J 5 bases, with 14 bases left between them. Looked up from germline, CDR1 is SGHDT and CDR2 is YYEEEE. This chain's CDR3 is CASSFRATYNNEQFF. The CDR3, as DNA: TGTGCCAGCAGCTTCCGGGCAACGTATAACAATGAGCAGTTCTTC.

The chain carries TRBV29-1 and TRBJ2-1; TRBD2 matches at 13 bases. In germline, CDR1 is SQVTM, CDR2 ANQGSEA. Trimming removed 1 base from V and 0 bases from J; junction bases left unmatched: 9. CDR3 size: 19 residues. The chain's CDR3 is CSVEGLAGGTPSSYNEQFF. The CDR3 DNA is TGCAGCGTTGAAGGACTAGCGGGAGGAACGCCTAGCTCCTACAATGAGCAGTTCTTC.

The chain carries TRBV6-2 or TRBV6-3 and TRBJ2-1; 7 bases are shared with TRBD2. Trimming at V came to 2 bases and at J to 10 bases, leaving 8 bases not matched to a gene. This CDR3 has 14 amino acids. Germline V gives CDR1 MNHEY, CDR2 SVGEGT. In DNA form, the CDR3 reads TGTGCCAGCAGTTACGGAGCGGGACCCAGGGAGCAGTTCTTC. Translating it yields CASSYGAGPREQFF.

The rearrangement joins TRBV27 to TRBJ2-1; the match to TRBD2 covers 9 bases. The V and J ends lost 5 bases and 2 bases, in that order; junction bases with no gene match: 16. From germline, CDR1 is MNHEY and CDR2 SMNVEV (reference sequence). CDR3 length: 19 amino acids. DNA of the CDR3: TGTGCCAGCAGTGCTACTAGCGGGCGTTATTCCGGTCCCTACAATGAGCAGTTCTTC. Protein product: CASSATSGRYSGPYNEQFF.

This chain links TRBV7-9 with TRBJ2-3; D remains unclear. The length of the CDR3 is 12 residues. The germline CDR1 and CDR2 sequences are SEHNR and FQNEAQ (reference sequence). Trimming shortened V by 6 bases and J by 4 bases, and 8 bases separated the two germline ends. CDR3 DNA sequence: TGTGCCAGCAGTGTGGGGTCAGATACGCAGTATTTT. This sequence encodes CASSVGSDTQYF.

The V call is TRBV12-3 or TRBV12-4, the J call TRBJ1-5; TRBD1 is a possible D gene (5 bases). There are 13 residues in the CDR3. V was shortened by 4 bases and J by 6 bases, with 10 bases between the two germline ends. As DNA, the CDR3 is TGTGCCAGCAGTTCCCAGGGTGTTCAGCCCCAGCATTTT. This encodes CASSSQGVQPQHF.

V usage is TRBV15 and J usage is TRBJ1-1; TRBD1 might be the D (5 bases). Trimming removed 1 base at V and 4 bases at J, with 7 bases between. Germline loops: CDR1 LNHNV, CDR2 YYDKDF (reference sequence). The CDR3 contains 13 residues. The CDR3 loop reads CATSRGDGTEAFF. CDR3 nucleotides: TGTGCCACCAGCAGAGGGGACGGCACTGAAGCTTTCTTT.

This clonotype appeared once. CDR3 sequence reads: CAWSAGQDNEQFF. The CDR3 nucleotides are TGTGCCTGGAGTGCGGGACAGGACAATGAGCAGTTCTTC. The chain is built from TRBV30 and TRBJ2-1, with TRBD1 identical over 8 bases. Germline V CDR1 and CDR2: GTSNPN, SVGIG (reference sequence). V was clipped by 1 base and J by 5 bases; unmatched bases: 1. The CDR3 runs 13 residues. Variable domain in full (rest from reference TRBV30 and TRBJ2-1): SQTIHQWPATLVQPVGSPLSLECTVEGTSNPNLYWYRQAAGRGLQLLFYSVGIGQISSEVPQNLSASRPQDRQFILSSKKLLLSDSGFYLCAWSAGQDNEQFFGPGTRLTVL.

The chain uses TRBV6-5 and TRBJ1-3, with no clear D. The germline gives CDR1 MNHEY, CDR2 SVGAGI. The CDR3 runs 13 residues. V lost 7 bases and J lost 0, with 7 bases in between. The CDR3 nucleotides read TGTGCCAGCAACCCAAGCTCTGGAAACACCATATATTTT. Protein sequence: CASNPSSGNTIYF.

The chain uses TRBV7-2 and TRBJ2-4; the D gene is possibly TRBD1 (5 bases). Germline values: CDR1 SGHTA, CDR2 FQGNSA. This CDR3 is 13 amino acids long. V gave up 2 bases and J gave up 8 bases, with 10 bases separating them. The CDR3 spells CASSLRTRDIQYF. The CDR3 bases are TGTGCCAGCAGCTTACGTACCAGGGACATTCAGTACTTC. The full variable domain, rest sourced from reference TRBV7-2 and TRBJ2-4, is GAGVSQSPSNKVTEKGKDVELRCDPISGHTALYWYRQSLGQGLEFLIYFQGNSAPDKSGLPSDRFSAERTGGSVSTLTIQRTQQEDSAVYLCASSLRTRDIQYFGAGTRLSVL.